These 16 T cell receptor beta chains share one sample of origin, sequenced in a study of regulatory T cells in long-lasting Graves disease. Both iRepertoire HTBI primers and Arm-PCR of CDR3 regions were used to build the TCR beta libraries. A single record per CDR3 protein comes from TCRdb applying MiXCR to the multiplex PCR reads. The sample includes around 450,000 distinct CDR3 sequences, about 15% seen only once; the top ten take about 7.6%. Specified time point: newly diagnosed GD, antithyroid drugs for less than 3 months. PBMCs were the source of the RNA used for TCR sequencing. A further study also used this sample, focusing on T cells in Graves' hyperthyroidism and ophthalmopathy.

The source material was peripheral blood mononuclear cells (PBMCs), sampled at new diagnosis, from a patient treated with antithyroid drugs. The receptors come from a woman in her thirties or forties with Graves disease.

In its sample, this clonotype was seen many times. Relative to the germline gene, one junction end is altered; a read error may explain this. The rearrangement uses TRBV29-1 and TRBJ2-7; TRBD2 aligns across 12 bases. Per germline, CDR1 SQVTM and CDR2 ANQGSEA. The CDR3 has 14 residues. This CDR3 is CSVEGTSGTYEQHF. CDR3 in DNA: TGCAGCGTTGAAGGGACTAGCGGGACCTACGAGCAGCACTTC.

This clonotype occurred a few times. The rearrangement joins TRBV3-1 to TRBJ2-2; 8 bases match TRBD1. CDR1 and CDR2 (germline): LGHDT, YNNKEL (reference sequence). With V trimmed by 1 base and J by 6 bases, 10 bases remained unmatched. The CDR3 spans 17 residues. DNA of the CDR3: TGTGCCAGCAGCCAAGGGACAGGGAATGTTATCGCCGGGGAGCTGTTTTTT. This translates into CASSQGTGNVIAGELFF.

This clonotype has just a few counts. This rearrangement joins TRBV14 to TRBJ1-3; D might be TRBD1 (5 bases). Trimming pared 0 bases from V and 3 bases from J, leaving 12 bases between. The germline gives CDR1 SGHDN, CDR2 FVKESK. The CDR3 totals 16 residues. CDR3 in DNA: TGTGCCAGCAGCCAAGAATGGGCAGGGCGTGGAAACACCATATATTTT. It translates to CASSQEWAGRGNTIYF.

This clonotype was detected only a few times. The junction departs from germline at one end; a sequencing error may be responsible. The rearrangement uses TRBV7-7 and TRBJ2-7; TRBD1 matches 10 bases. Germline loops: CDR1 SSHAT, CDR2 FNYEAQ (reference sequence). CDR3 length: 16 amino acids. CDR3 region: CASSITGTGEGYEQYF. CDR3 nucleotides: TGTGCTAGCAGCATAACCGGGACAGGGGAGGGCTACGAGCAGTACTTC.

This clonotype has at least ten counts. The chain combines TRBV6-1 with TRBJ1-3; no definite D call. The ends were cut back, 1 base at V and 0 bases at J, with 7 bases in the middle. The CDR3 is 15 amino acids. CDR1 and CDR2 from the germline V gene are MNHNS and SASEGT. CDR3 in amino acids: CASSEVLVSGNTIYF. The CDR3 DNA is TGTGCCAGCAGTGAAGTCTTGGTCTCTGGAAACACCATATATTTT.

This clonotype was counted ten times or more. The chain uses TRBV28 and TRBJ1-5; 9 bases agree with TRBD1. The V gene's germline CDR1 is MDHEN and CDR2 SYDVKM. This CDR3 spans 15 amino acids. V trimming: 5 bases; J trimming: 7 bases; junction bases outside the gene matches: 9. The DNA for the CDR3 is TGTGCCAGCAGTCTGGGACAGGGATGGGGACAGCCCCAGCATTTT. It specifies CASSLGQGWGQPQHF.

This clonotype was counted a few times. The V gene is TRBV7-8, the J gene TRBJ2-1; 10 bases agree with TRBD2. This CDR3 spans 16 amino acids. The junction had 7 bases not matched to a gene; V was cut back by 5 bases and J by 3 bases. Germline V gene lookup returns CDR1 SGHVS and CDR2 FQNEAQ. CDR3: CASSPSGLADYNEQFF. The CDR3, as DNA: TGTGCCAGCAGCCCTTCCGGACTAGCGGACTACAATGAGCAGTTCTTC. Full variable domain (outside the CDR3, taken from reference TRBV7-8 and TRBJ2-1): GAGVSQSPRYKVAKRGQDVALRCDPISGHVSLFWYQQALGQGPEFLTYFQNEAQLDKSGLPSDRFFAERPEGSVSTLKIQRTQQEDSAVYLCASSPSGLADYNEQFFGPGTRLTVL.

Worth noting for this clonotype: A read error is likely here: a far larger clone is one base away. V usage is TRBV11-2 and J usage is TRBJ2-5, with D possibly being TRBD1 (5 bases). The germline V and J ends were trimmed by 6 bases and 1 base, with 9 bases remaining between them. The CDR3 extends over 13 amino acids. Germline V gene sequence: CDR1 SGHAT, CDR2 FQNNGV. In nucleotides, the CDR3 is TGTGCCAGCAGATTTGACAGCCAAGAGACCCAGTACTTC. Translated, it gives CASRFDSQETQYF.

There are many counts of this clonotype. V is TRBV12-3 or TRBV12-4 and J is TRBJ2-3, with 9 bases matching TRBD1. Trimming at V came to 1 base and at J to 4 bases, leaving 9 bases not matched to a gene. The CDR3 has 17 residues. The CDR3 sequence: CASSLGTGQGRADTQYF. The DNA for the CDR3 is TGTGCCAGCAGTTTAGGGACCGGACAGGGGAGGGCAGATACGCAGTATTTT.

The chain recombines TRBV12-3 or TRBV12-4 with TRBJ1-1, with D perhaps TRBD1 (6 bases). The CDR3 consists of 13 residues. The V end was cut by 2 bases, the J end by 10 bases, with 14 bases between. Here the CDR3 reads CASSLTGGAVAFF. As DNA, the CDR3 is TGTGCCAGCAGTTTAACGGGGGGCGCGGTAGCTTTCTTT.

In this sample, this clonotype turned up many times. This rearrangement joins TRBV18 to TRBJ2-1; D may be TRBD1 (5 bases). The CDR3 covers 16 residues. The germline CDR1 and CDR2 sequences are KGHSH and LQKENI. With 3 bases removed from V and 6 bases from J, the gap between germline ends came to 18 bases. The CDR3 bases are TGTGCCAGCTCACCTCAGGGTACTATCCCTGGCAATGAGCAGTTCTTC. Translated, it gives CASSPQGTIPGNEQFF.

This clonotype has only a few counts. The chain is built from TRBV27 and TRBJ2-1; 10 bases line up with TRBD1. Germline V gene data show CDR1 as MNHEY and CDR2 as SMNVEV (reference sequence). The CDR3 sequence is 16 residues long. The V segment lost 5 bases and the J segment 4 bases; nucleotides outside the gene matches: 8. CDR3 loop: CASSQGPGQGYNEQFF. In nucleotides, the CDR3 is TGTGCCAGCAGTCAGGGCCCGGGACAGGGGTACAATGAGCAGTTCTTC.

With respect to this clonotype: This clone may be a read error of a much larger clone one base away. CDR3 loop: CAILGPTDERFF. As DNA, the CDR3 is TGTGCCATCCTCGGACCAACGGATGAGCGGTTCTTC. The V call is TRBV10-3, the J call TRBJ2-1, with no clear D. The germline V gene has CDR1 ENHRY and CDR2 SYGVKD. The CDR3 covers 12 residues.

The sample holds many counts of this clonotype. J is TRBJ1-3 and V is TRBV12-3 or TRBV12-4, with D uncertain. There are 14 residues in the CDR3. V dropped 4 bases and J dropped 2 bases, with 9 bases sitting between them. CDR3 amino acids: CASSYDLTGNTIYF. In DNA form, the CDR3 reads TGTGCCAGCAGTTACGACTTAACTGGAAACACCATATATTTT.

This clonotype was detected many times. The V gene is TRBV7-8, the J gene TRBJ2-1; D unresolved. Germline V gene data show CDR1 as SGHVS and CDR2 as FQNEAQ. The CDR3 has 16 amino acids. V was clipped by 5 bases and J by 7 bases, with 21 bases between them. The DNA of the CDR3 is TGTGCCAGCAGCGCCCTTTGGGTAACCGTCCCGAATGAGCAGTTCTTC. Protein sequence: CASSALWVTVPNEQFF.

The rearrangement links TRBV28 to TRBJ2-7, with TRBD2 identical over 10 bases. J gave up 6 bases and V 4 bases, and 9 bases lay outside the gene matches. There are 15 residues in the CDR3. Germline V lookup: CDR1 MDHEN, CDR2 SYDVKM. For the CDR3, the DNA is TGTGCCAGCAGTTCAGGGACTAGCGCAGGGGGCGAGCAGTACTTC. This translates into CASSSGTSAGGEQYF.